Listed below are T cell receptor beta chains from one sample, sequenced in a study of T cell responses to AZD1222 COVID-19 vaccine. Measured with immunoSEQ multiplex PCR; TCRdb has only the in-frame clones, and not every one. The sample has roughly 160,000 clones, 88% seen once; the top ten hold roughly 5%. The input for sequencing was peripheral blood, taken on day 0 of AZD1222 vaccination. All receptors come from an adult in good health. Each CDR3 is given with its conserved first and last residue. The D gene is left open where the match is weak. Clone size is not always given. Where it is, it says once, few, many or a class for expanded clones.

j_call clone_size v_call d_call cdr3_aa cdr3_nt
TRBJ1-2 . TRBV18 TRBD1 CASSKPGQSSYTF TGTGCCAGCTCAAAGCCGGGACAGTCTAGCTACACCTTC
TRBJ1-1 . TRBV5-8 . CASSRRQRAFF TGTGCCAGCAGCCGGCGCCAGAGGGCTTTCTTT
TRBJ1-6 once TRBV6-6 . CASSRGPPSSYNSPLHF TGTGCCAGCAGTCGCGGGCCCCCTAGCTCCTATAATTCACCCCTCCACTTT
TRBJ2-6 few TRBV9 TRBD1 CASSVDRTGVYSGANVLTF TGTGCCAGCAGCGTAGACCGGACAGGGGTCTACTCTGGGGCCAACGTCCTGACTTTC
TRBJ2-7 few TRBV7-9 . CASSSRETYEQYF TGTGCCAGCAGCTCCCGGGAGACCTACGAGCAGTACTTC
TRBJ2-5 . TRBV30 . CAWSPSGSQETQYF TGTGCCTGGAGTCCTTCGGGGTCCCAAGAGACCCAGTACTTC
TRBJ1-6 once TRBV6-2/TRBV6-3 . CASRYGSANSPLHF TGTGCCAGCAGGTACGGTTCCGCTAATTCACCCCTCCACTTT
TRBJ1-2 . TRBV19 . CASTTRGGSYGYTF TGTGCCAGTACTACTCGGGGGGGCAGCTATGGCTACACCTTC
TRBJ2-1 . TRBV9 TRBD1 CASSKGQGNEQFF TGTGCCAGCAGCAAGGGACAGGGGAATGAGCAGTTCTTC
TRBJ1-1 . TRBV27 . CASSFNQKMNTEAFF TGTGCCAGCAGTTTTAATCAGAAAATGAACACTGAAGCTTTCTTT
TRBJ1-2 . TRBV5-1 TRBD1 CASSLNRDRGPGYTF TGCGCCAGCAGCTTGAACCGGGACAGGGGGCCTGGCTACACCTTC
TRBJ2-3 few TRBV25-1 . CASSENPGLPLSTDTQYF TGTGCCAGCAGTGAGAACCCGGGACTCCCACTAAGCACAGATACGCAGTATTTT
TRBJ1-1 . TRBV7-2 . CASSLFGENTEAFF TGTGCCAGCAGCTTATTCGGCGAGAACACTGAAGCTTTCTTT
TRBJ1-5 . TRBV28 . CASLNLGPLNQPQHF TGTGCCAGCCTAAACCTAGGGCCGCTTAATCAGCCCCAGCATTTT
TRBJ2-5 . TRBV30 . CACSVAETQYF TGTGCCTGCTCCGTGGCGGAGACCCAGTACTTC
TRBJ2-7 once TRBV7-9 . CASSLFGGGTYEQYF TGTGCCAGCAGCTTATTTGGAGGGGGGACCTACGAGCAGTACTTC
TRBJ1-2 . TRBV9 . CASSPQVANYGYTF TGTGCCAGCAGCCCACAGGTAGCTAACTATGGCTACACCTTC
TRBJ1-1 . TRBV5-6 TRBD1 CASTQNRGRIGAFF TGTGCCAGCACCCAAAACAGGGGAAGGATAGGGGCTTTCTTT
TRBJ2-7 . TRBV6-6 TRBD2 CASRAGGVSYEQYF TGTGCCAGCAGGGCGGGGGGCGTCTCCTACGAGCAGTACTTC
TRBJ1-4 . TRBV13 . CASSLTIATNEKLFF TGTGCCAGCAGCCTCACGATTGCAACTAATGAAAAACTGTTTTTT
TRBJ2-7 . TRBV5-4 TRBD2 CASSPEGAGNSYEQYF TGTGCCAGCAGCCCCGAGGGAGCGGGGAATTCCTACGAGCAGTACTTC
TRBJ2-5 . TRBV18 . CASSPLGAQETQYF TGTGCCAGCTCACCACTGGGAGCCCAAGAGACCCAGTACTTC
TRBJ2-3 . TRBV5-4 TRBD1 CASSRGQGGTDTQYF TGTGCCAGCAGCCGCGGACAGGGTGGCACAGATACGCAGTATTTT
TRBJ1-1 . TRBV30 . CAWKRGLNTEAFF TGTGCCTGGAAAAGGGGTTTGAACACTGAAGCTTTCTTT
TRBJ1-1 . TRBV13 . CASSLWRRPMNTEAFF TGTGCCAGCAGCTTATGGCGTCGCCCCATGAACACTGAAGCTTTCTTT
TRBJ1-4 . TRBV28 . CASSSTGQPNEKLFF TGTGCCAGCAGTTCAACCGGACAGCCTAATGAAAAACTGTTTTTT
TRBJ1-2 . TRBV6-1 TRBD1 CASSGISGTGNYGYTF TGTGCCAGCAGTGGAATCTCCGGGACAGGGAACTATGGCTACACCTTC
TRBJ2-7 . TRBV5-1 . CASSLRSGSPVF TGCGCCAGCAGCTTGAGGTCAGGGTCCCCAGTATTC
TRBJ1-5 . TRBV6-2/TRBV6-3 . CASSYSTDHLREQPQHF TGTGCCAGCAGTTACTCCACGGACCACCTTCGGGAACAGCCCCAGCATTTT
TRBJ1-4 . TRBV7-9 TRBD1 CASSLEGQPNEKLFF TGTGCCAGCAGCTTAGAGGGACAGCCTAATGAAAAACTGTTTTTT
TRBJ1-1 . TRBV6-4 TRBD1 CASSDGGQGRAFF TGTGCCAGCAGTGACGGGGGACAGGGGAGAGCTTTCTTT
TRBJ1-1 few TRBV7-2 . CASSLSAAMNTEAFF TGTGCCAGCAGCTTATCCGCAGCAATGAACACTGAAGCTTTCTTT
TRBJ2-4 . TRBV6-5 . CASSYPQGRAKNIQYF TGTGCCAGCAGTTACCCGCAGGGACGGGCCAAAAACATTCAGTACTTC